This TCR beta chain was documented in a study of control samples from healthy donors and cancer patients. CDR3 length: 15 amino acids. Trimming pared 4 bases from V and 3 bases from J, leaving 15 bases between. CDR1 is SGHNT and CDR2 is YYREEE in the germline V gene (reference sequence). Generated by immunoSEQ multiplex PCR, the TCRdb table keeps only in-frame clones and is missing some. The sample consists of 400,000 to 500,000 clones, approximately 90% of them appearing once. The receptor was isolated from a middle-aged man with head and neck cancer. Input material: PBMCs. This chain joins TRBV5-4 and TRBJ2-3, with D possibly matching TRBD2 (5 bases). This chain's CDR3 is CASSAKLGTTDTQYF. CDR3 nucleotides: TGTGCCAGCAGCGCGAAACTAGGAACGACAGATACGCAGTATTTT.